These T cell receptor beta chains were read from a single sample in a study of blood T cell repertoires in COVID-19. Measured with immunoSEQ multiplex PCR; TCRdb has only the in-frame clones, and not every one. This table has over 75,000 clones, around 88% appearing once. The sequenced sample consisted of peripheral blood. The receptors were gathered from a man aged 50 or older with COVID-19, enrolled during active disease. CDR3s include the opening cysteine and the closing phenylalanine or tryptophan. A D gene is named only where the DNA matches it firmly. Expanded clones get a size class; other rows say once, few or many, or leave the size out.

>NA|TRBD1|TRBJ1-2|TRBV27
TGTGCCAGCAGTTTAAGTGCACTACTGAGGACAGGGTTTGGCTACACCTTC
CASSLSALLRTGFGYTF
>once|TRBD2|TRBJ2-7|TRBV5-5
TGTGCCAGCAGCTTCCGGCCGACTAGCGGGGTGTCCTACGAGCAGTACTTC
CASSFRPTSGVSYEQYF
>NA|NA|TRBJ1-4|TRBV18
TGTGCCAGCTCACAAGTCCGGAATGAAAAACTGTTTTTT
CASSQVRNEKLFF
>few|NA|TRBJ1-2|TRBV29-1
TGCAGCTTTAGGACAAACTATGGCTACACCTTC
CSFRTNYGYTF
>NA|NA|TRBJ1-2|TRBV11-2
TGTGCCAGCAGCACTCGGACAGCCGCGAATGGCTACACCTTC
CASSTRTAANGYTF
>NA|TRBD1|TRBJ2-2|TRBV5-1
TGCGCCAGCAGCCGGGACAGGCCAACGAACACCGGGGAGCTGTTTTTT
CASSRDRPTNTGELFF
>NA|NA|TRBJ1-1|TRBV9
TGTGCCAGCAGCGTAAGGGGAGGAGTGGGCACTGAAGCTTTCTTT
CASSVRGGVGTEAFF
>NA|TRBD1|TRBJ1-6|TRBV7-3
TGTGCCAGCAGCCTACAGGGGTTGGGTGGTTCACCCCTCCACTTT
CASSLQGLGGSPLHF
>NA|NA|TRBJ2-3|TRBV12-3/TRBV12-4
TGTGCCAGCAGTTCGACTGGACATCAGGCGCAGTATTTT
CASSSTGHQAQYF
>NA|NA|TRBJ1-2|TRBV4-1
TGCGCCAGCAGCCAAGATTACAGCACTAACTATGGCTACACCTTC
CASSQDYSTNYGYTF
>NA|NA|TRBJ2-5|TRBV3-1/TRBV3-2
TGTGCCAGCAGCCAAGGGTCGTCGGGTCCCACGGGAGAGACCCAGTACTTC
CASSQGSSGPTGETQYF
>NA|TRBD2|TRBJ2-7|TRBV10-3
TGTGCCATCAGTGAAGGGACTAGCGCTTTTCTCCTGTACTTC
CAISEGTSAFLLYF
>NA|NA|TRBJ1-5|TRBV5-6
TGTGCCAGCAGCTTAACCCGGGGGCCCCAGCATTTT
CASSLTRGPQHF
>NA|NA|TRBJ2-1|TRBV7-3
TGTGCCAGCAGTCTAAGGGGTTTAGCTGGGGATGAGCAGTTCTTC
CASSLRGLAGDEQFF
>NA|NA|TRBJ1-5|TRBV10-1
TGCGCCAGCAGTGGTAGCCCCTTGGGTCAGCCCCAGCATTTT
CASSGSPLGQPQHF
>once|TRBD1|TRBJ1-2|TRBV6-5
TGTGCCAGCAGTTCGACAGGGGGCGCGTTGGATGGCTACACCTTC
CASSSTGGALDGYTF
>NA|NA|TRBJ1-4|TRBV7-9
TGTGCCAGCAGGTGGACAGACTCAACTAATGAAAAACTGTTTTTT
CASRWTDSTNEKLFF
>NA|NA|TRBJ1-4|TRBV28
TGTGCCAGCAGTTATCGGGTTGGTAATGAAAAACTGTTTTTT
CASSYRVGNEKLFF
>NA|TRBD1|TRBJ1-5|TRBV30
TGTGCCTGGAGTGCCGGGACAGGGGGACAGCCCCAGCATTTT
CAWSAGTGGQPQHF
>NA|TRBD1|TRBJ1-5|TRBV18
TGTGCCAGCTCACCAAACGGACAGGGGAACAATCAGCCCCAGCATTTT
CASSPNGQGNNQPQHF
>NA|NA|TRBJ2-1|TRBV24-1
TGTGCCACCAGTGAGAACACTAGAAGCGAGCAGTTCTTC
CATSENTRSEQFF
>NA|NA|TRBJ2-2|TRBV5-1
TGCGCCAGCAGCTTGGGTAGTACCACCGGGGAGCTGTTTTTT
CASSLGSTTGELFF
>few|TRBD1|TRBJ1-6|TRBV30
TGTGCCTGGAGTAAAACAGGGGTTAATTCACCCCTCCACTTT
CAWSKTGVNSPLHF
>NA|NA|TRBJ2-3|TRBV10-1
TGCGCCAGCAGCGAACAGATTAGCACAGATACGCAGTATTTT
CASSEQISTDTQYF
>NA|NA|TRBJ2-7|TRBV12-3/TRBV12-4
TGTGCCAGCAGTTTCAAGTTCGGCTACGAGCAGTACTTC
CASSFKFGYEQYF
>few|NA|TRBJ1-5|TRBV7-3
TGTGCCAGCAGCCCCTCGGCACCGGGGGACGAGAATCAGCCCCAGCATTTT
CASSPSAPGDENQPQHF
>NA|NA|TRBJ1-5|TRBV7-8
TGTGCCAGCAGCTTAAGTGAGGGCAATCAGCCCCAGCATTTT
CASSLSEGNQPQHF
>NA|NA|TRBJ2-5|TRBV6-5
TGTGCCAGCACCGAGAGGGGGTCCCGGGAGACCCAGTACTTC
CASTERGSRETQYF
>NA|TRBD1|TRBJ2-2|TRBV6-6
TGTGCCACGCGCCGGGGGACAGGGGGCACTGGGGAGCTGTTTTTT
CATRRGTGGTGELFF
>NA|NA|TRBJ1-2|TRBV6-1
TGTGCCAGCAGTGAAAACCCCCGGGGAGATGGCTACACCTTC
CASSENPRGDGYTF